A selection of T cell receptor beta chains follows, all from one sample in a study of blood T cell repertoires in COVID-19. Here immunoSEQ multiplex PCR was the method, and the copy in TCRdb shows in-frame clones only, minus some. The sample carries some 210,000 clones, 87% recorded once. What was sequenced was PBMCs or T cells enriched from blood (not recorded which). The receptors shown here come from a man younger than 35 with acute COVID-19. The CDR3 runs from the conserved cysteine through the conserved F or W. D genes are given only for firm matches. A clone size is listed for some rows: how often the clone was seen (once, few, many), or a class if it is expanded.

clone_size,d_call,j_call,cdr3_length,v_call,cdr3_nt,cdr3_aa
-,-,TRBJ2-2,11,TRBV5-1,TGCGCCAGCAGAGGGAGAGGGGAGCTGTTTTTT,CASRGRGELFF
-,-,TRBJ1-6,15,TRBV7-2,TGTGCCAGCAGCTTACTGGGGCGCGGAGATTCACCCCTCCACTTT,CASSLLGRGDSPLHF
-,TRBD1,TRBJ2-7,14,TRBV12-5,TGTGCTAGTGCCCCGGGTAGGGGGCCCTACGAGCAGTACTTC,CASAPGRGPYEQYF
-,-,TRBJ2-3,15,TRBV21-1,TGTGCCAGCAGCAAGCGACAGGGTTGCACAGATACGCAGTATTTT,CASSKRQGCTDTQYF
once,-,TRBJ1-4,15,TRBV4-1,TGCGCCAGCAGCCAAGAAGTACAGGGTGGCGAAAAACTGTTTTTT,CASSQEVQGGEKLFF
-,TRBD2,TRBJ2-1,17,TRBV5-8,TGTGCCAGCAGCTTGGGGTCTAGCGGGAGGCCTTACAATGAGCAGTTCTTC,CASSLGSSGRPYNEQFF
-,-,TRBJ2-7,13,TRBV6-5,TGTGCCAGCAGTTACTCTCCCTTCTACGAGCAGTACTTC,CASSYSPFYEQYF
-,-,TRBJ1-3,14,TRBV3-1/TRBV3-2,TGTGCCAGCAGCCCCAGACTAGCGGGAAACACCATATATTTT,CASSPRLAGNTIYF
-,TRBD1,TRBJ2-3,14,TRBV7-9,TGTGCCAGCAGCCGGGGACAGAGCACAGATACGCAGTATTTT,CASSRGQSTDTQYF
-,TRBD2,TRBJ2-7,15,TRBV9,TGTGCCAGCAGCGCCGAGGCAGGACTAGGCTACGAGCAGTACTTC,CASSAEAGLGYEQYF
-,TRBD1,TRBJ1-1,14,TRBV11-1,TGTGCCAGCAGCTCTGTGGACAGGGCCTTTGAAGCTTTCTTT,CASSSVDRAFEAFF
-,TRBD2,TRBJ2-1,15,TRBV11-3,TGTGCCAGCAGCTTACTAGCGGGAGGAATCGATGAGCAGTTCTTC,CASSLLAGGIDEQFF
-,-,TRBJ1-2,13,TRBV29-1,TGCAGCGTTAGGCCCAGGGGCGGGGGAGGCTACACCTTC,CSVRPRGGGGYTF
-,TRBD1,TRBJ2-3,18,TRBV12-5,TGTGCTAGTGGTTTGGAAGGGAGACAGGGGAGGAGGACAGATACGCAGTATTTT,CASGLEGRQGRRTDTQYF
-,-,TRBJ1-2,11,TRBV10-2,TGCGCCAGCAGTGAGTTGGGGGCGGCCACCTTC,CASSELGAATF
-,TRBD1,TRBJ2-1,15,TRBV5-1,TGCGCCAGCAGCCCCGGACAGGGGGCCAACAATGAGCAGTTCTTC,CASSPGQGANNEQFF
once,-,TRBJ2-3,14,TRBV7-2,TGTGCCAGCAGCTCCGCACTGGCGCGGGATACGCAGTATTTT,CASSSALARDTQYF
few,-,TRBJ2-2,14,TRBV29-1,TGCAGCGTCAGGCGGGGAATAGAAGCCGGGGAGCTGTTTTTT,CSVRRGIEAGELFF
once,-,TRBJ1-1,14,TRBV11-2,TGTGCCAGCAGCCCTGACTGGAGCGGACCTGAAGCTTTCTTT,CASSPDWSGPEAFF
once,TRBD1,TRBJ1-1,14,TRBV27,TGTGCCAGCAGTCCCGGGACAGGGAACACTGAAGCTTTCTTT,CASSPGTGNTEAFF
once,-,TRBJ1-1,14,TRBV6-4,TGTGCCAGCAACACGACAGAACCGAACACTGAAGCTTTCTTT,CASNTTEPNTEAFF
-,TRBD1,TRBJ1-3,15,TRBV2,TGTGCCAGCAGTGCGGGACAGGGGTACGGAAACACCATATATTTT,CASSAGQGYGNTIYF
-,-,TRBJ2-1,13,TRBV7-3,TGTGCCAGCAGCTCGGGTGCCTACAATGAGCAGTTCTTC,CASSSGAYNEQFF
-,-,TRBJ2-2,15,TRBV25-1,TGTGCCAGCAGTGAATGGGGGGGCAACACCGGGGAGCTGTTTTTT,CASSEWGGNTGELFF
-,-,TRBJ1-6,13,TRBV5-4,TGTGCCAGCAGCTTGGATGCCGATCGCCAGCTCCACTTT,CASSLDADRQLHF
-,TRBD2,TRBJ2-3,15,TRBV3-1/TRBV3-2,TGTGCCAGTACCCCCTCCCCACTAGCGAAAGATACGCAGTATTTT,CASTPSPLAKDTQYF
-,TRBD1,TRBJ2-3,15,TRBV5-1,TGCGCCAGCAGGGAGGGACAGGGAATGACAGATACGCAGTATTTT,CASREGQGMTDTQYF
-,TRBD1,TRBJ2-3,15,TRBV7-3,TGTGCCAGCAGCTCCCGACAGGGACCCACAGATACGCAGTATTTT,CASSSRQGPTDTQYF
-,-,TRBJ1-5,14,TRBV28,TGTGCCAGCAGTTTCCAGGGGCAGGGACAGCCCCAGCATTTT,CASSFQGQGQPQHF
-,-,TRBJ2-7,15,TRBV11-2,TGTGCCAGCAGCTTAGATGAGGGGGATACCTACGAGCAGTACTTC,CASSLDEGDTYEQYF
-,TRBD1,TRBJ1-2,18,TRBV28,TGTGCCAGCAGCCCAAGGGGGACCTGGACAGGGGAGGACTATGGCTACACCTTC,CASSPRGTWTGEDYGYTF
-,-,TRBJ1-1,16,TRBV28,TGTGCCAGCTCCCCTCCCCCGATTCTAATGAACACTGAAGCTTTCTTT,CASSPPPILMNTEAFF
-,-,TRBJ1-1,15,TRBV28,TGTGCCAGCAGTCCCCCCCTCGGGGGAGACACTGAAGCTTTCTTT,CASSPPLGGDTEAFF
-,TRBD2,TRBJ2-1,13,TRBV7-2,TGTGCCAGCAGCTTATTGCGGGAGGATGAGCAGTTCTTC,CASSLLREDEQFF
-,TRBD2,TRBJ2-3,15,TRBV7-3,TGTGCCAGCAGCTTAACTAGCGGGGGAGCAGATACGCAGTATTTT,CASSLTSGGADTQYF
-,TRBD1,TRBJ1-4,19,TRBV27,TGTGCCAGCAGTTTGCGACCCGGACAGGGGACGCCAACTAATGAAAAACTGTTTTTT,CASSLRPGQGTPTNEKLFF
-,-,TRBJ1-5,12,TRBV28,TGTGCCAGCAGTTTTGAGAATCAGCCCCAGCATTTT,CASSFENQPQHF
-,-,TRBJ1-1,14,TRBV30,TGTGCCTGGAGTCCCCGCAAGCGGAACACTGAAGCTTTCTTT,CAWSPRKRNTEAFF
-,TRBD2,TRBJ2-7,14,TRBV11-3,TGTGCCAGTAAACTAGCGGGGGACCCCTACGAGCAGTACTTC,CASKLAGDPYEQYF
once,-,TRBJ1-5,15,TRBV30,TGTGCCTGGAGTAGCTACTTAGGAGGTAATCAGCCCCAGCATTTT,CAWSSYLGGNQPQHF
-,TRBD1,TRBJ2-7,17,TRBV7-9,TGTGCCAGCAGCACTCCTTCTGGGACAGGGGGTCTCTACGAGCAGTACTTC,CASSTPSGTGGLYEQYF
-,-,TRBJ1-6,14,TRBV27,TGTGCCAGCAGTCCCCAATATGCGGATTCACCCCTCCACTTT,CASSPQYADSPLHF
-,-,TRBJ1-1,13,TRBV4-3,TGCGCCAGCAGCCTTAGAGGGGACGGGGGAGCTTTCTTT,CASSLRGDGGAFF
-,TRBD2,TRBJ2-3,15,TRBV28,TGTGCCAGCACTGGGAGGGCTTCGGGCACAGATACGCAGTATTTT,CASTGRASGTDTQYF
-,TRBD1,TRBJ1-3,13,TRBV4-3,TGCGCCAGTTCGGACAGGGCTGGAAACACCATATATTTT,CASSDRAGNTIYF
-,-,TRBJ1-1,12,TRBV5-1,TGCGCCAGCAGCTTTAGCGGGACTGAAGCTTTCTTT,CASSFSGTEAFF
once,-,TRBJ2-3,14,TRBV6-5,TGTGCCAGCAGTTATGGGCAGGGTCTAGATACGCAGTATTTT,CASSYGQGLDTQYF
-,-,TRBJ2-7,13,TRBV14,TGTGCCAGCAGCCACACAGGTAACTACGAGCAGTACTTC,CASSHTGNYEQYF
-,TRBD2,TRBJ2-1,15,TRBV29-1,TGCAGCGTAGAGCTAGCGGGCCTCCCCTACAATGAGCAGTTCTTC,CSVELAGLPYNEQFF
-,-,TRBJ1-2,13,TRBV11-2,TGTGCCAGCAGCTTTGGGGAGGCCTATGGCTACACCTTC,CASSFGEAYGYTF
-,-,TRBJ1-5,17,TRBV28,TGTGCCAGCAGTTCCACATTGCAGGGGCCAGCTAATCAGCCCCAGCATTTT,CASSSTLQGPANQPQHF
-,TRBD1,TRBJ1-1,14,TRBV11-2,TGTGCCAGCAGCGCCCGACAGGGGAACACTGAAGCTTTCTTT,CASSARQGNTEAFF
-,TRBD1,TRBJ2-7,14,TRBV19,TGTGCCAGTACCCGGGACAGGGCAGCCTACGAGCAGTACTTC,CASTRDRAAYEQYF
-,TRBD1,TRBJ2-3,16,TRBV24-1,TGTGCCACCAGTGCCTTGGGGGACAGGGGCCTAGATACGCAGTATTTT,CATSALGDRGLDTQYF